The 18 T cell receptor beta chains given below trace back to one sample, sequenced in a study of radiation and T cells in renal cell carcinoma. Method: immunoSEQ multiplex PCR; TCRdb's copy keeps in-frame clones and lacks some. The sample carries 140,000 to 150,000 clones, about 87% recorded once. Time point noted: baseline pretreatment blood. Treatment defined: 15 Gy SBRT to primary tumor, nephrectomy 4 weeks later. This material consisted of blood, taken from a patient whose treatment included radiotherapy and nephrectomy. These receptors all stem from a woman aged 65 to 85 with renal cell carcinoma.

The chain uses TRBV5-1 and TRBJ1-2, with 8 bases identical to TRBD1. CDR1 and CDR2 (germline): SGHRS, YFSETQ. Trimming took 8 bases from V and 5 from J; bases not matched to a gene: 8. This CDR3 contains 13 residues. CDR3 loop: CASTPGTGYGYTF. The CDR3 DNA follows: TGCGCCAGTACCCCCGGGACAGGATATGGCTACACCTTC.

The chain links TRBV4-2 to TRBJ2-6; possibly TRBD1 for D (6 bases). CDR3 length: 18 amino acids. Germline lookup yields CDR1 LGHNA and CDR2 YNFKEQ. V was pared by 4 bases and J by 4 bases, with 20 bases between. CDR3 in amino acids: CASSLTTGTGTGANVLTF. CDR3 in DNA: TGTGCCAGCAGCCTAACGACAGGAACGGGGACGGGGGCCAACGTCCTGACTTTC.

This clone has only one observation. CDR3 residues: CASSSPPGGGVGTYEQYF. CDR3 in DNA: TGTGCCAGCAGCTCACCTCCAGGGGGAGGTGTGGGAACCTACGAGCAGTACTTC. The chain employs TRBV7-2 and TRBJ2-7, with D perhaps matching TRBD1 (7 bases). The ends were cut back, 4 bases at V and 2 bases at J, with 24 bases in the middle. Germline CDR1 SGHTA, CDR2 FQGNSA. The CDR3 has 18 residues.

V usage is TRBV18 and J usage is TRBJ1-4; D possibly corresponds to TRBD1 (6 bases). The CDR3 sequence is 15 residues long. Germline loops: CDR1 KGHSH, CDR2 LQKENI. V lost 4 bases to trimming and J lost 7 bases, with 16 bases between them. In nucleotides, the CDR3 is TGTGCCAGCTCACTAACAGGGACGTTAACTGAAAAACTGTTTTTT. Amino acids: CASSLTGTLTEKLFF. Drawing the rest from reference TRBV18 and TRBJ1-4, the complete variable domain is NAGVMQNPRHLVRRRGQEARLRCSPMKGHSHVYWYRQLPEEGLKFMVYLQKENIIDESGMPKERFSAEFPKEGPSILRIQQVVRGDSAAYFCASSLTGTLTEKLFFGSGTQLSVL.

The CDR3 region has the DNA TGTGCCAGCAGCCCTACAACTCCCGGGACACCGAACACTGAAGCTTTCTTT. Translating it yields CASSPTTPGTPNTEAFF. The chain links TRBV7-8 to TRBJ1-1; D may be TRBD1 (6 bases). The germline V gene encodes CDR1 SGHVS and CDR2 FQNEAQ. Trimming removed 5 bases at V and 1 base at J, with 20 bases between. The CDR3 length is 17 residues.

The chain uses TRBV30 and TRBJ2-7; possibly TRBD1 or TRBD2 for D (5 bases each). This CDR3 contains 14 residues. Germline CDR1 is GTSNPN and CDR2 is SVGIG (reference sequence). Trimming left V 6 bases short and J 0 bases short, with 15 bases between. CDR3 residues: CACRTRDGSYEQYF. The CDR3 region has the DNA TGTGCCTGTCGAACCCGGGACGGCTCCTACGAGCAGTACTTC.

This clone was observed once. The J gene is TRBJ1-1, the V gene TRBV5-4; 7 nucleotides agree with TRBD1. CDR1 is SGHNT, CDR2 YYREEE, per germline (reference sequence). The CDR3 extends over 14 amino acids. Trimming took 2 bases from V and 6 from J; bases not matched to a gene: 7. This CDR3 is CASSLAGGISEAFF. For the CDR3, the DNA is TGTGCCAGCAGCTTAGCAGGGGGAATCTCTGAAGCTTTCTTT. Using reference TRBV5-4 and TRBJ1-1 for the parts outside the CDR3, the full variable domain is ETGVTQSPTHLIKTRGQQVTLRCSSQSGHNTVSWYQQALGQGPQFIFQYYREEENGRGNFPPRFSGLQFPNYSSELNVNALELDDSALYLCASSLAGGISEAFFGQGTRLTVV.

The V gene is TRBV5-1, the J gene TRBJ1-4; TRBD1 agrees at 11 bases. CDR1 is SGHRS and CDR2 is YFSETQ in the germline V gene. V shed 4 bases, J shed 3 bases, and the junction held 5 bases outside the gene matches. The CDR3 is 16 residues long. CDR3 DNA sequence: TGCGCCAGCAGCCACGGACAGGGGGCGGCTAATGAAAAACTGTTTTTT. This sequence encodes CASSHGQGAANEKLFF.

This chain links TRBV9 with TRBJ2-2; D is ambiguous. Per germline, CDR1 SGDLS and CDR2 YYNGEE. This CDR3 is built from 13 residues. Trimming shortened V by 0 bases and J by 5 bases, and 5 bases separated the two germline ends. For the CDR3, the DNA is TGTGCCAGCAGCGTAGGGGTTACCGGGGAGCTGTTTTTT. Protein: CASSVGVTGELFF.

The chain has TRBV25-1 and TRBJ2-5, with D unresolved. The germline V and J ends were trimmed by 1 base and 9 bases, with 15 bases remaining between them. Germline lookup yields CDR1 MGHDK and CDR2 SYGVNS. This CDR3 is 14 amino acids long. CDR3 coding DNA: TGTGCCAGCAGTGAATCAACAAGGGCCCGGGCCCAGTACTTC. Its protein is CASSESTRARAQYF.

The chain recombines TRBV2 with TRBJ1-2; tentatively, D is TRBD1 (5 bases). The CDR3 spans 13 residues. Germline loops: CDR1 SNHLY, CDR2 FYNNEI. Trimming shortened V by 8 bases and J by 5 bases, and 15 bases separated the two germline ends. The CDR3 bases are TGTGCCAGCCGGCAGGGCAGTTTTTATGGCTACACCTTC. Amino acids: CASRQGSFYGYTF. The entire variable domain, with the rest obtained from reference TRBV2 and TRBJ1-2, is as follows: EPEVTQTPSHQVTQMGQEVILRCVPISNHLYFYWYRQILGQKVEFLVSFYNNEISEKSEIFDDQFSVERPDGSNFTLKIRSTKLEDSAMYFCASRQGSFYGYTFGSGTRLTVV.

This chain connects TRBV5-8 to TRBJ2-1, with D possibly being TRBD2 (6 bases). The germline V gene encodes CDR1 SGHTS and CDR2 YDEGEE. Between the trimmed V and J ends, which lost 2 bases and 10 bases, there was a span of 16 bases. This CDR3 contains 14 residues. CDR3 in DNA: TGTGCCAGCAGCTTATCTGGACTACCGACGGAGCAGTTCTTC. Its translation is CASSLSGLPTEQFF. Together with reference TRBV5-8 and TRBJ2-1, the CDR3 gives the full variable domain: EAGVTQSPTHLIKTRGQQATLRCSPISGHTSVYWYQQALGLGLQFLLWYDEGEERNRGNFPPRFSGRQFPNYSSELNVNALELEDSALYLCASSLSGLPTEQFFGPGTRLTVL.

The chain joins TRBV4-2 to TRBJ2-5; 15 nucleotides match TRBD2. The ends lost 4 bases at V and 3 bases at J; junction bases unmatched: 9. CDR3 length: 18 residues. CDR1 is LGHNA and CDR2 is YNFKEQ in the germline V gene. The CDR3 sequence: CASSPSPGLAGGKETQYF. In DNA form, the CDR3 reads TGTGCCAGCAGCCCCTCACCGGGACTAGCGGGGGGTAAAGAGACCCAGTACTTC.

This chain uses TRBV2 with TRBJ2-5; TRBD2 matches 10 bases. Trimming took 1 base from V and 6 from J; bases not matched to a gene: 5. This CDR3 has 15 amino acids. The germline V gene encodes CDR1 SNHLY and CDR2 FYNNEI. This chain's CDR3 is CASSEVLAGAKTQYF. Here the CDR3 DNA reads TGTGCCAGCAGTGAAGTCCTAGCGGGGGCTAAGACCCAGTACTTC.

J is TRBJ2-7 and V is TRBV5-1; TRBD1 aligns across 8 bases. The germline gives CDR1 SGHRS, CDR2 YFSETQ. CDR3 length equals 14 residues. With 2 bases clipped from V and 5 bases from J, the junction kept 6 bases outside the gene matches. DNA of the CDR3: TGCGCCAGCAGCTTCACGCAGGGGGCCCACGAGCAGTACTTC. Translating gives CASSFTQGAHEQYF.

This rearrangement joins TRBV7-2 to TRBJ2-5; 7 bases are a match to TRBD2. The CDR3 sequence is 16 residues long. The V and J ends lost 5 bases and 1 base, in that order; junction bases with no gene match: 10. Germline CDR1 SGHTA, CDR2 FQGNSA. The CDR3 loop is CASSPWASGTQETQYF. DNA of the CDR3: TGTGCCAGCAGCCCATGGGCTAGCGGTACCCAAGAGACCCAGTACTTC.

The V call is TRBV7-2, the J call TRBJ2-2, with a possible D match to TRBD2 (7 bases). The V gene lost 3 bases and the J gene lost 0 bases, with 14 bases spanning the gap. CDR1 and CDR2 from the germline V gene are SGHTA and FQGNSA. The CDR3 has 17 amino acids. The DNA for the CDR3 is TGTGCCAGCAGCTTTAAGGGGGGGTTTACGAACACCGGGGAGCTGTTTTTT. The encoded protein is CASSFKGGFTNTGELFF.

This sequence joins TRBV27 and TRBJ1-5; D ambiguous. The CDR3 loop spans 14 amino acids. Trimming shortened V by 8 bases and J by 0 bases, and 11 bases separated the two germline ends. Germline assignment: CDR1 MNHEY and CDR2 SMNVEV (reference sequence). CDR3 region: CASDEEYSNQPQHF. Here the CDR3 DNA reads TGTGCCAGCGATGAGGAATATAGCAATCAGCCCCAGCATTTT.